The 16 T cell receptor beta chains below come from one sample, sequenced in a study of shared clonotypes between healthy human individuals (dated by TCRdb to 2018 to 2020). Libraries were made using the immunoSEQ multiplex PCR assay. TCRdb stores this immuneACCESS table with in-frame sequences only. Part of the clones is absent; in the studies checked, under half of the shortfall reflects unresolved V genes, and no reason is known for the rest. The sample profile shows about 1 million clones; around 75% of them were found once. Approximately 1.5% of the sample is taken by the ten largest. The sequencing input was memory CD4+ T cells sorted from blood. This specimen's cell subset or site label, per the study, means: CD45RA-negative fraction. All receptors derive from a man in his late teens or twenties in good health.

The gene calls are TRBV4-2 and TRBJ1-4; 11 bases map to TRBD1. Unmatched junction bases numbered 15, after V lost 4 bases and J lost 8 bases. The CDR3 has 18 residues. CDR1 and CDR2 from the germline V gene are LGHNA and YNFKEQ. CDR3: CASSPASTWTGGLEKLFF. In nucleotides, the CDR3 is TGTGCCAGCAGCCCCGCAAGCACCTGGACAGGGGGCCTAGAAAAACTGTTTTTT.

The chain carries TRBV10-2 and TRBJ1-1, with TRBD1 matching 9 bases. The CDR3 is 14 residues long. The V gene end was trimmed by 6 bases and the J gene end by 1 base; junction bases not matched to a gene: 3. Germline V gene lookup returns CDR1 WSHSY and CDR2 SAAADI. CDR3 loop: CASRTDRGNTEAFF. Here the CDR3 DNA reads TGCGCCAGCAGAACGGACAGGGGGAACACTGAAGCTTTCTTT.

This chain links TRBV4-2 with TRBJ2-1, with 9 bases identical to TRBD1. V gave up 3 bases and J gave up 0 bases; unmatched junction bases: 3. In germline, CDR1 is LGHNA, CDR2 YNFKEQ. The length of the CDR3 is 16 residues. The CDR3 region is CASSQDRGGSYNEQFF. CDR3 coding DNA: TGTGCCAGCAGCCAGGACAGGGGTGGCTCCTACAATGAGCAGTTCTTC.

This rearrangement joins TRBV4-3 to TRBJ2-1, with 11 bases aligning to TRBD2. With 2 bases clipped from V and 5 bases from J, the junction kept 11 bases outside the gene matches. CDR1 is LGHNA, CDR2 YSLEER, per germline. The CDR3 covers 18 residues. The CDR3 protein is CASSQSLAGGPPHNEQFF. In DNA form, the CDR3 reads TGCGCCAGCAGCCAATCCCTAGCGGGAGGTCCCCCCCACAATGAGCAGTTCTTC.

The chain couples TRBV19 to TRBJ2-7; D gene uncertain. Between the trimmed V and J ends, which lost 8 bases and 6 bases, there was a span of 14 bases. This CDR3 spans 12 amino acids. In germline, CDR1 is LNHDA, CDR2 SQIVND (reference sequence). DNA for the CDR3: TGTGCCAGTTCTCAGGTGACCGGCGAGCAGTACTTC. Protein product: CASSQVTGEQYF.

Of note for this clone: The sample carries other DNA sequences with the same CDR3. V gene TRBV20-1 combines with J gene TRBJ2-5; D not resolved. V lost 2 bases and J lost 5, with 6 bases in between. This CDR3 region has 11 residues. The V gene's germline CDR1 is DFQATT and CDR2 SNEGSKA (reference sequence). CDR3 in DNA: TGCAGTGCTAGATCCGGGGAGACCCAGTACTTC. Its translation: CSARSGETQYF.

This clone was seen a handful of times. DNA of the CDR3: TGTGCCAGCGGACAGAGCTCCTACGAGCAGTACTTC. Translated, it gives CASGQSSYEQYF. The rearrangement links TRBV25-1 to TRBJ2-7; the D gene is possibly TRBD1 (6 bases). This CDR3 spans 12 amino acids. V lost 8 bases and J lost 0, with 8 bases in between. The germline CDR1 and CDR2 sequences are MGHDK and SYGVNS.

The chain recombines TRBV7-8 with TRBJ2-7, with 7 bases that match TRBD2. CDR3 length: 14 amino acids. The germline CDR1 and CDR2 sequences are SGHVS and FQNEAQ. The ends lost 1 base at V and 2 bases at J; junction bases unmatched: 2. The CDR3 DNA reads as TGTGCCAGCAGCTTAGGAGCGGGGCCCTACGAGCAGTACTTC. Translating it yields CASSLGAGPYEQYF.

J is TRBJ1-5 and V is TRBV6-1; D is unclear. V gave up 1 base and J gave up 7 bases, with 20 bases separating them. The germline V gene has CDR1 MNHNS and CDR2 SASEGT. The CDR3 is made up of 17 amino acids. In DNA form, the CDR3 reads TGTGCCAGCAGTGAAGGGTCGGGTGGGTCAGCCAGGCAGCCCCAGCATTTT. Its translation: CASSEGSGGSARQPQHF.

V gene TRBV18 combines with J gene TRBJ2-7; D is undetermined. The germline gives CDR1 KGHSH, CDR2 LQKENI. The CDR3 has 12 amino acids. V shed 2 bases and J shed 4 bases, with 6 bases lying between them. CDR3 residues: CASSPKGYEQYF. As DNA, the CDR3 is TGTGCCAGCTCACCAAAGGGATACGAGCAGTACTTC.

CDR3 region: CASSSSGGAVETQYF. Here the CDR3 DNA reads TGTGCCAGCAGCTCTAGCGGGGGGGCCGTCGAGACCCAGTACTTC. The chain combines TRBV5-4 with TRBJ2-5, with TRBD2 matching 12 bases. V was pared by 3 bases and J by 5 bases, with 5 bases of the junction left unmatched. This CDR3 has 15 residues. Germline values: CDR1 SGHNT, CDR2 YYREEE (reference sequence).

The chain recombines TRBV19 with TRBJ1-5, with D hard to call. V dropped 3 bases and J dropped 9 bases, with 12 bases sitting between them. Germline CDR1 and CDR2: LNHDA and SQIVND (reference sequence). The CDR3 covers 13 residues. CDR3 DNA: TGTGCCAGTAGTATTCAGCCGAATGGGCCCCAGCATTTT. It specifies CASSIQPNGPQHF.

This clone appeared once. The chain couples TRBV7-9 to TRBJ2-6, with D tentatively TRBD1 (6 bases). V was clipped by 5 bases and J by 0 bases, with 14 bases between them. CDR1 is SEHNR, CDR2 FQNEAQ, per germline (reference sequence). CDR3 length equals 17 residues. The CDR3 region has the DNA TGTGCCAGCAGCCGCTTACTGGGGGCCTCTGGGGCCAACGTCCTGACTTTC. It yields the protein CASSRLLGASGANVLTF.

The CDR3 is CATQGISYNSPLHF. CDR3 nucleotides: TGTGCGACACAGGGGATTTCCTATAATTCACCCCTCCACTTT. This chain links TRBV28 with TRBJ1-6, with 7 bases lining up with TRBD1. Germline V gives CDR1 MDHEN, CDR2 SYDVKM. The CDR3 sequence is 14 residues long.

The J gene is TRBJ2-7, the V gene TRBV6-6, with a tentative D call TRBD1 (5 bases). Germline V gene sequence: CDR1 MNHNY, CDR2 SVGAGI (reference sequence). The V and J ends lost 6 bases and 3 bases respectively, with 9 bases between them. CDR3 size: 12 residues. The CDR3 loop is CASSPGHYEQYF. CDR3 coding DNA: TGTGCCAGCAGCCCCGGACACTACGAGCAGTACTTC.

This clone was recorded only once. V usage is TRBV30 and J usage is TRBJ2-5; no clear D gene. V lost 5 bases and J lost 8, with 6 bases in between. Per germline, CDR1 GTSNPN and CDR2 SVGIG (reference sequence). This CDR3 has 9 residues. The CDR3: CAWYVTQYF. The CDR3 DNA reads TGTGCCTGGTATGTTACCCAGTACTTC. The full variable domain, with the rest looked up from reference TRBV30 and TRBJ2-5, is SQTIHQWPATLVQPVGSPLSLECTVEGTSNPNLYWYRQAAGRGLQLLFYSVGIGQISSEVPQNLSASRPQDRQFILSSKKLLLSDSGFYLCAWYVTQYFGPGTRLLVL.